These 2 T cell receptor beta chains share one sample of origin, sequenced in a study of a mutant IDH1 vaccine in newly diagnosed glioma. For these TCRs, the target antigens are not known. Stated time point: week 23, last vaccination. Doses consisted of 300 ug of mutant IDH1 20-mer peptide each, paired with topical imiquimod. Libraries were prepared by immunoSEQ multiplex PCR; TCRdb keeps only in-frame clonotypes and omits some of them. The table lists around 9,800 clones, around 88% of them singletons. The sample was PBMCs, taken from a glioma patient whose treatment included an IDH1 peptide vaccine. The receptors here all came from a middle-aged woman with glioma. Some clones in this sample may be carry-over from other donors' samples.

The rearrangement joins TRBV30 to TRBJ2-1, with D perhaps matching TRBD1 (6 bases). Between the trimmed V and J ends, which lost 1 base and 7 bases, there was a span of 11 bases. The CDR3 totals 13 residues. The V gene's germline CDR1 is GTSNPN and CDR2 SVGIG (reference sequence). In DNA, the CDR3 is TGTGCCTGGAGTGGTCTCACAGGGAATGAGCAGTTCTTC. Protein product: CAWSGLTGNEQFF.

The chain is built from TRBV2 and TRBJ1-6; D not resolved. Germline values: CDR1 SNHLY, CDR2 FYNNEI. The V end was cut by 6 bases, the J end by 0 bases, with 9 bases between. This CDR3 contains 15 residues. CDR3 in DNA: TGTGCCAGCAGACGGGAGAGCTCCTATAATTCACCCCTCCACTTT. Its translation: CASRRESSYNSPLHF.